Listed here are 18 T cell receptor beta chains from one sample, sequenced in a study of a mutant IDH1 vaccine in newly diagnosed glioma. The time point is: week 5, during vaccination. Every vaccine dose comprised 300 ug of mutant IDH1 20-mer peptide plus topical imiquimod. These receptors lack a known antigen. Some clones are missing from TCRdb's copy, which holds only in-frame ones; the method was immunoSEQ multiplex PCR. The sample includes about 36,000 clones, 81% of them seen just once. Sequencing was performed on PBMCs, taken from a glioma patient whose treatment included an IDH1 peptide vaccine. The receptors originated from a man aged 50-60 years with glioma.

The chain links TRBV16 to TRBJ1-2, with a possible D match to TRBD1 (5 bases). Germline V gene sequence: CDR1 KGHSY, CDR2 FQNENV. The V end was cut by 0 bases, the J end by 7 bases, with 9 bases between. The CDR3 spans 13 residues. CDR3 coding DNA: TGTGCCAGCAGCCAATCGACTAGGGGTGGCTACACCTTC. The encoded protein is CASSQSTRGGYTF.

This clone was found a few times. In nucleotides, the CDR3 is TGTGCCTGGAGTTTTGGGGGAGATCAGCCCCAGCATTTT. The encoded protein is CAWSFGGDQPQHF. This rearrangement joins TRBV30 to TRBJ1-5; D perhaps matches TRBD1 (5 bases). CDR3 length: 13 amino acids. Germline CDR1 is GTSNPN and CDR2 is SVGIG (reference sequence). The V and J ends lost 2 bases and 5 bases respectively, with 10 bases between them.

This chain connects TRBV21-1 to TRBJ1-2; TRBD1, the table's D call, was not compared with the DNA. TRBV21-1 is termed a pseudogene. The CDR3 consists of 14 residues. CDR3 sequence (DNA): TGTGCCAGCAGCAACCGCCAGGGGAAAGCGGGCTACACCTTC. Amino acid sequence: CASSNRQGKAGYTF.

The chain couples TRBV5-5 to TRBJ2-1; weak D call: TRBD1 (5 bases). There are 16 residues in the CDR3. Germline V gene sequence: CDR1 SGHKS, CDR2 YYEKEE (reference sequence). V lost 2 bases to trimming and J lost 2 bases, with 14 bases between them. Here the CDR3 reads CASSLRTFSPYNEQFF. In DNA form, the CDR3 reads TGTGCCAGCAGCTTACGGACATTCTCGCCCTACAATGAGCAGTTCTTC.

This chain uses TRBV7-6 with TRBJ1-4, with D possibly matching TRBD1 (6 bases). Trimming shortened V by 1 base and J by 5 bases, and 17 bases separated the two germline ends. This CDR3 is 17 amino acids long. Germline V lookup: CDR1 SGHVS, CDR2 FNYEAQ. The CDR3 nucleotides read TGTGCCAGCAGCTTAGAGGGGGGGCTAGCCAGAAATGAAAAACTGTTTTTT. This gives the protein CASSLEGGLARNEKLFF. The variable domain in full, with the rest retrieved from reference TRBV7-6 and TRBJ1-4, is GAGVSQSPRYKVTKRGQDVALRCDPISGHVSLYWYRQALGQGPEFLTYFNYEAQQDKSGLPNDRFSAERPEGSISTLTIQRTEQRDSAMYRCASSLEGGLARNEKLFFGSGTQLSVL.

The chain recombines TRBV5-6 with TRBJ2-5; D is ambiguous. Germline values: CDR1 SGHDT, CDR2 YYEEEE. The CDR3 has 14 amino acids. V shed 4 bases and J shed 4 bases, with 14 bases lying between them. CDR3 nucleotide sequence: TGTGCCAGCAGCGCCGTGAAGGATGGAGAGACCCAGTACTTC. Residues: CASSAVKDGETQYF.

This clone was seen just once. The rearrangement links TRBV6-1 to TRBJ1-5; D is unclear. V dropped 4 bases and J dropped 3 bases, with 16 bases sitting between them. Per the germline V gene, CDR1 is MNHNS and CDR2 is SASEGT. The length of the CDR3 is 16 residues. CDR3 coding DNA: TGTGCCAGCAGTGCAACAGAAGGCAATGACAATCAGCCCCAGCATTTT. Its translation is CASSATEGNDNQPQHF.

V is TRBV18 and J is TRBJ2-4, with D tentatively TRBD1 (6 bases). The CDR3 is 14 amino acids. From germline, CDR1 is KGHSH and CDR2 LQKENI. V lost 6 bases and J lost 1, with 10 bases in between. The chain's CDR3 is CASSQQGAKNIQYF. For the CDR3, the DNA is TGTGCCAGCTCGCAACAGGGCGCCAAAAACATTCAGTACTTC. Together with reference TRBV18 and TRBJ2-4, the CDR3 gives the full variable domain: NAGVMQNPRHLVRRRGQEARLRCSPMKGHSHVYWYRQLPEEGLKFMVYLQKENIIDESGMPKERFSAEFPKEGPSILRIQQVVRGDSAAYFCASSQQGAKNIQYFGAGTRLSVL.

The chain uses TRBV5-4 and TRBJ1-6; the match to TRBD1 covers 11 bases. The CDR3 has 14 residues. Germline CDR1 is SGHNT and CDR2 is YYREEE (reference sequence). Germline trimming cut 3 bases from V and 9 bases from J; bases unmatched to any gene: 2. In nucleotides, the CDR3 is TGTGCCAGCAGCTCTGGACAGGGGGCTTCACCCCTCCACTTT. Translated, it gives CASSSGQGASPLHF.

The chain employs TRBV5-1 and TRBJ2-7; TRBD2 matches 10 bases. J gave up 7 bases and V 2 bases, and 6 bases lay outside the gene matches. Germline V gene lookup returns CDR1 SGHRS and CDR2 YFSETQ. CDR3 length equals 14 residues. This CDR3 reads CASSLLAGFEEQYF. The CDR3, as DNA: TGCGCCAGCAGCTTACTAGCGGGATTCGAGGAGCAGTACTTC. The full variable domain, completed using reference TRBV5-1 and TRBJ2-7, is KAGVTQTPRYLIKTRGQQVTLSCSPISGHRSVSWYQQTPGQGLQFLFEYFSETQRNKGNFPGRFSGRQFSNSRSEMNVSTLELGDSALYLCASSLLAGFEEQYFGPGTRLTVT.

The genes are TRBV5-6 and TRBJ1-1; tentatively, D is TRBD1 (5 bases). The ends were cut back, 5 bases at V and 0 bases at J, with 14 bases in the middle. The CDR3 length is 15 residues. The V gene's germline CDR1 is SGHDT and CDR2 YYEEEE. CDR3 nucleotides: TGTGCCAGCAGTTGGGGGTCGGTGGTGAACACTGAAGCTTTCTTT. The encoded protein is CASSWGSVVNTEAFF. The whole variable domain, filled in from reference TRBV5-6 and TRBJ1-1, reads DAGVTQSPTHLIKTRGQQVTLRCSPKSGHDTVSWYQQALGQGPQFIFQYYEEEERQRGNFPDRFSGHQFPNYSSELNVNALLLGDSALYLCASSWGSVVNTEAFFGQGTRLTVV.

The chain recombines TRBV19 with TRBJ2-5, with a possible D match to TRBD1 (5 bases). CDR3 length: 14 amino acids. CDR1 and CDR2 from the germline V gene are LNHDA and SQIVND (reference sequence). Deletions cut 7 bases from V and 4 bases from J, with 16 bases between. The CDR3 sequence is CASKVRAGSETQYF. As DNA, the CDR3 is TGTGCCAGTAAGGTACGGGCAGGGTCAGAGACCCAGTACTTC.

The rearrangement uses TRBV11-3 and TRBJ1-1; D gene uncertain. With 4 bases removed from V and 1 base from J, the gap between germline ends came to 10 bases. Germline V gene lookup returns CDR1 SGHNT and CDR2 YENEEA. The CDR3 length is 14 residues. The chain's CDR3 is CASSSRTENTEAFF. The CDR3 DNA follows: TGTGCCAGCAGCTCCAGGACTGAGAACACTGAAGCTTTCTTT.

V and J are TRBV2 and TRBJ1-5; 7 bases line up with TRBD1. Germline-derived CDR1 and CDR2 are SNHLY and FYNNEI. CDR3 length: 16 residues. J was trimmed by 2 bases and V by 6 bases; bases with no gene match: 10. The CDR3 DNA reads TGTGCCAGCAGCGGAACAGGGGCTGGTGGCAATCAGCCCCAGCATTTT. As protein: CASSGTGAGGNQPQHF.

J is TRBJ2-7 and V is TRBV10-3; perhaps TRBD1 as D (5 bases). The germline CDR1 and CDR2 sequences are ENHRY and SYGVKD. The CDR3 is 16 amino acids. Trimming left V 0 bases short and J 2 bases short, with 14 bases between. Here the CDR3 reads CAISESKTGSPYEQYF. The DNA of the CDR3 is TGTGCCATCAGTGAGTCGAAAACAGGTTCTCCCTACGAGCAGTACTTC.

This clone was detected only once. The chain uses TRBV5-1 and TRBJ1-1; D remains unclear. This CDR3 spans 11 amino acids. V lost 5 bases, J lost 2 bases, and 4 bases lay in between. Germline loops: CDR1 SGHRS, CDR2 YFSETQ. Here the CDR3 reads CASRSNTEAFF. The CDR3 region has the DNA TGCGCCAGCAGATCTAACACTGAAGCTTTCTTT. The full variable domain, with the rest looked up from reference TRBV5-1 and TRBJ1-1, is KAGVTQTPRYLIKTRGQQVTLSCSPISGHRSVSWYQQTPGQGLQFLFEYFSETQRNKGNFPGRFSGRQFSNSRSEMNVSTLELGDSALYLCASRSNTEAFFGQGTRLTVV.

The chain couples TRBV5-4 to TRBJ2-3, with D unclear. The CDR3 spans 12 residues. Per the germline V gene, CDR1 is SGHNT and CDR2 is YYREEE (reference sequence). V was cut by 4 bases and J by 5 bases, with 8 bases left in between. CDR3: CASSTLGDTQYF. CDR3 nucleotide sequence: TGTGCCAGCAGCACCTTAGGAGATACGCAGTATTTT.

The sample holds one count of this clone. This chain connects TRBV9 to TRBJ1-1, with a possible D match to TRBD1 (5 bases). Trimming removed 3 bases from V and 3 bases from J, with 24 bases in between. The germline gives CDR1 SGDLS, CDR2 YYNGEE. The CDR3 loop spans 18 amino acids. CDR3 residues: CASSGTAEAGGLDTEAFF. CDR3 DNA sequence: TGTGCCAGCAGCGGAACGGCGGAGGCGGGGGGATTAGACACTGAAGCTTTCTTT. Full variable domain (rest looked up from reference TRBV9 and TRBJ1-1): DSGVTQTPKHLITATGQRVTLRCSPRSGDLSVYWYQQSLDQGLQFLIQYYNGEERAKGNILERFSAQQFPDLHSELNLSSLELGDSALYFCASSGTAEAGGLDTEAFFGQGTRLTVV.